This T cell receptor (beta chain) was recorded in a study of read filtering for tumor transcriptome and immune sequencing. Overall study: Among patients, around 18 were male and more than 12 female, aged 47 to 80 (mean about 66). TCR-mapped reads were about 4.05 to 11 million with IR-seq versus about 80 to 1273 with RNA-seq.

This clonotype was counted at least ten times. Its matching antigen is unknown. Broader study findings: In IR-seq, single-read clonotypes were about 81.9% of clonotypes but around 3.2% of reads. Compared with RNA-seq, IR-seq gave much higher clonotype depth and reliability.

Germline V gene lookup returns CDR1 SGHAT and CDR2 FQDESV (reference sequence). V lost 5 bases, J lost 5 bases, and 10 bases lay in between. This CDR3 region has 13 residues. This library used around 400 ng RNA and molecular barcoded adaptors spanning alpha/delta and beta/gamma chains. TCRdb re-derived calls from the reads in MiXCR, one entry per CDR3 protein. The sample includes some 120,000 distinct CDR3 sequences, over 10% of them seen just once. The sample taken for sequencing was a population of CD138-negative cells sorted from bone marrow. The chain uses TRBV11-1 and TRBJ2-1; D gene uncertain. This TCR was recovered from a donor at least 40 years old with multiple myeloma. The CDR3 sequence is CASSLGRHNEQFF. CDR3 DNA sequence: TGTGCCAGCAGCCTCGGACGGCACAATGAGCAGTTCTTC. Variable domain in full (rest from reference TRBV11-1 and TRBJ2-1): EAEVAQSPRYKITEKSQAVAFWCDPISGHATLYWYRQILGQGPELLVQFQDESVVDDSQLPKDRFSAERLKGVDSTLKIQPAELGDSAMYLCASSLGRHNEQFFGPGTRLTVL.